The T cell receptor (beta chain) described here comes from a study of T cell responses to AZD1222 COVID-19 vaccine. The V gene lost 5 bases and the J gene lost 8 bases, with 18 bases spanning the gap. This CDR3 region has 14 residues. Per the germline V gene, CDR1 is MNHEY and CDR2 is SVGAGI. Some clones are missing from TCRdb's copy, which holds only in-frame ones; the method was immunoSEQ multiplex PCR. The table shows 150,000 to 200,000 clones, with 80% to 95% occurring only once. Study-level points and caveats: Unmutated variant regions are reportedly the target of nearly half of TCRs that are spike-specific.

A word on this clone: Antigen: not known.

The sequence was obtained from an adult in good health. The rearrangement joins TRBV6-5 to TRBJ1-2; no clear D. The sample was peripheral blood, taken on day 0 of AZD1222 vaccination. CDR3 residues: CASSLLVVQGGYTF. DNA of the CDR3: TGTGCCAGCAGTCTACTCGTAGTTCAAGGGGGCTACACCTTC.